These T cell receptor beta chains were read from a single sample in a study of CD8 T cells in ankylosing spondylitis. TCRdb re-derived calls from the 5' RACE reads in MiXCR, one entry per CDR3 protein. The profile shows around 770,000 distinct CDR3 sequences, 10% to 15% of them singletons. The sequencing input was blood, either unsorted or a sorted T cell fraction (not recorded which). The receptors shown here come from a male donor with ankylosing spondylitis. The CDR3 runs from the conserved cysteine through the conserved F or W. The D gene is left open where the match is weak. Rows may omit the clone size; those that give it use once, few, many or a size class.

cdr3_aa: CASSFKGPGNQPQHF
cdr3_nt: TGTGCCAGCAGTTTTAAGGGGCCAGGCAATCAGCCCCAGCATTTT
clone_size: few
j_call: TRBJ1-5
d_call: NA
v_call: TRBV12-3/TRBV12-4

cdr3_aa: CSARRRDIMNTEAFF
cdr3_nt: TGCAGTGCTAGGCGGCGGGACATAATGAACACTGAAGCTTTCTTT
clone_size: few
j_call: TRBJ1-1
d_call: NA
v_call: TRBV20-1

cdr3_aa: CASSPNRGRGELFF
cdr3_nt: TGTGCCAGCAGCCCAAACAGAGGTCGCGGGGAGCTGTTTTTT
clone_size: NA
j_call: TRBJ2-2
d_call: NA
v_call: TRBV7-2

cdr3_aa: CASSQDSHRVGEKLFF
cdr3_nt: TGTGCCAGCAGCCAAGATTCTCACAGGGTCGGAGAAAAACTGTTTTTT
clone_size: NA
j_call: TRBJ1-4
d_call: NA
v_call: TRBV4-2

cdr3_aa: CSVGDRATNEKLFF
cdr3_nt: TGCAGCGTAGGAGATCGAGCAACTAATGAAAAACTGTTTTTT
clone_size: NA
j_call: TRBJ1-4
d_call: NA
v_call: TRBV29-1

cdr3_aa: CASSRAGPSTDTQYF
cdr3_nt: TGTGCCAGCAGCAGGGCAGGCCCTAGCACAGATACGCAGTATTTT
clone_size: NA
j_call: TRBJ2-3
d_call: NA
v_call: TRBV12-3/TRBV12-4

cdr3_aa: CSASRDRGAPYGYTF
cdr3_nt: TGCAGCGCTAGCCGGGACAGGGGGGCCCCCTATGGCTACACCTTC
clone_size: NA
j_call: TRBJ1-2
d_call: TRBD1
v_call: TRBV29-1

cdr3_aa: CASSLPLASSTDTQYF
cdr3_nt: TGTGCCAGCAGCTTGCCGCTAGCGTCTAGCACAGATACGCAGTATTTT
clone_size: NA
j_call: TRBJ2-3
d_call: NA
v_call: TRBV5-3

cdr3_aa: CASSLRRTYEQYF
cdr3_nt: TGCGCCAGCAGCTTGCGGCGTACCTACGAGCAGTACTTC
clone_size: few
j_call: TRBJ2-7
d_call: NA
v_call: TRBV5-1

cdr3_aa: CASSLSLADTQYF
cdr3_nt: TGTGCCAGCAGCTTAAGTTTGGCAGATACGCAGTATTTT
clone_size: few
j_call: TRBJ2-3
d_call: NA
v_call: TRBV7-2

cdr3_aa: CSASKMMETQYF
cdr3_nt: TGCAGTGCTAGTAAAATGATGGAGACCCAGTACTTC
clone_size: few
j_call: TRBJ2-5
d_call: NA
v_call: TRBV20-1

cdr3_aa: CASSVAPLGGGALEQFF
cdr3_nt: TGCGCCAGCAGCGTCGCGCCTTTGGGCGGGGGGGCCCTAGAGCAGTTCTTC
clone_size: few
j_call: TRBJ2-1
d_call: TRBD2
v_call: TRBV5-1